This record covers a single T cell receptor beta chain. Antigen specificity is unknown. A second PCR of 7 to 11 cycles used a sample-barcoded 5' primer and a J-beta primer mix. There were at least 2.5 million CDR3-containing paired-end reads obtained from each sample. TCRdb redid the calling of the 5' RACE reads with MiXCR, one entry per CDR3 protein. The table includes roughly 830,000 distinct CDR3 sequences, about 59% detected once. Isolated per sample were at least 6.5 million PBMCs. This record comes from a study of blood T cells in healthy people across ages. Study-wide findings and caveats: Bulk PBMC profiling left naive and antigen-experienced comparisons inconclusive.

The V gene lost 6 bases and the J gene lost 4 bases, with 13 bases spanning the gap. Per the germline V gene, CDR1 is MNHEY and CDR2 is SVGEGT. The CDR3 extends over 14 amino acids. The chain uses TRBV6-2 or TRBV6-3 and TRBJ1-5; maybe TRBD1 (6 bases). Sequencing input: blood. The TCR was taken from a man between 25 and 39 years old in good health. The CDR3 region is CASSPDTGNQPQHF. CDR3 DNA sequence: TGTGCCAGCAGCCCCGACACAGGGAATCAGCCCCAGCATTTT.